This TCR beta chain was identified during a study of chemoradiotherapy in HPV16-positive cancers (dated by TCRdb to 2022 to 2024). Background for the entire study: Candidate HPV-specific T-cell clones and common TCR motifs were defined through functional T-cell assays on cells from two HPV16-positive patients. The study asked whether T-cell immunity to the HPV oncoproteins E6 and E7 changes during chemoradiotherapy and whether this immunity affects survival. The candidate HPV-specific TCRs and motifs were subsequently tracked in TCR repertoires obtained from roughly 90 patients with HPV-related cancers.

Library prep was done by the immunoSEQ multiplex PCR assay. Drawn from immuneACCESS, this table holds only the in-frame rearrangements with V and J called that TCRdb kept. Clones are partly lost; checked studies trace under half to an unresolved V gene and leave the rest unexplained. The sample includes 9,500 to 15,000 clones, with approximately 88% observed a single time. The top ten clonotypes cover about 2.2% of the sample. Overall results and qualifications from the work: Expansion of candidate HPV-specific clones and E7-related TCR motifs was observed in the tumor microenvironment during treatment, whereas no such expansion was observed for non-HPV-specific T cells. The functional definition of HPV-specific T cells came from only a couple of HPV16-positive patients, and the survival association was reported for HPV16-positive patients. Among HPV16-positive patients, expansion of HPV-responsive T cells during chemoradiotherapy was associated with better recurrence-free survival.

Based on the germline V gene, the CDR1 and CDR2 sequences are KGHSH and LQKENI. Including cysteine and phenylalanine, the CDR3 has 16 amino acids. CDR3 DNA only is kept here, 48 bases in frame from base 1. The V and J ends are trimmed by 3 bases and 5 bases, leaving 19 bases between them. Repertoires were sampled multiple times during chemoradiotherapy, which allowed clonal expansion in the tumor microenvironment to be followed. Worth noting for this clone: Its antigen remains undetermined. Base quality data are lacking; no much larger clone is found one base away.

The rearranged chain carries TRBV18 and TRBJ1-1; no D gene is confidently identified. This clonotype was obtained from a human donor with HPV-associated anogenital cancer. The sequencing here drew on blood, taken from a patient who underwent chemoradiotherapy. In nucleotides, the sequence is TGTGCCAGCTCACCCGAGAGAGCCCACACCCGAACTGAAGCTTTCTTT. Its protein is CASSPERAHTRTEAFF.